This TCR beta chain derives from a study of blood T cell repertoires in COVID-19. TCRdb's table, derived via immunoSEQ multiplex PCR, lists solely in-frame clones and lacks some. The data show about 480,000 clones, around 88% seen once. Germline V gene lookup returns CDR1 MNHEY and CDR2 SVGAGI. This CDR3 is 14 amino acids long. V shed 6 bases and J shed 2 bases, with 14 bases lying between them. The sequenced sample was peripheral blood. The TCR comes from a woman between 50 and 59 years old with COVID-19, enrolled during active disease. The chain links TRBV6-5 to TRBJ2-7, with D unclear. CDR3 DNA: TGTGCCAGCAGAAGACGTACACAGACCTACGAGCAGTACTTC. Protein product: CASRRRTQTYEQYF.